This TCR beta chain was profiled in a study of T cells in Graves' hyperthyroidism and ophthalmopathy. TCR beta CDR3 region amplification was performed from RNA transcripts. TCR CDR3 underwent first-round RT-PCR with the HTBI primer set. TCRdb reprocessed the multiplex PCR reads with MiXCR, giving one entry per CDR3 protein. The data show 250,000 to 300,000 distinct CDR3 sequences, with more than 10% seen just once and almost 8% held by the top ten. Germline-derived CDR1 and CDR2 are SEHNR and FQNEAQ (reference sequence). This CDR3 comprises 14 residues. The V gene lost 5 bases and the J gene lost 4 bases, with 9 bases spanning the gap.

The genes are TRBV7-9 and TRBJ1-6; D unclear. The TCR originated in a woman aged 25 to 39 with Graves' hyperthyroidism that later progressed to Graves' ophthalmopathy. The sample taken for sequencing was blood. This CDR3 is CASSVGRYNSPLHF. CDR3 in DNA: TGTGCCAGCAGCGTCGGACGGTATAATTCACCCCTCCACTTT.